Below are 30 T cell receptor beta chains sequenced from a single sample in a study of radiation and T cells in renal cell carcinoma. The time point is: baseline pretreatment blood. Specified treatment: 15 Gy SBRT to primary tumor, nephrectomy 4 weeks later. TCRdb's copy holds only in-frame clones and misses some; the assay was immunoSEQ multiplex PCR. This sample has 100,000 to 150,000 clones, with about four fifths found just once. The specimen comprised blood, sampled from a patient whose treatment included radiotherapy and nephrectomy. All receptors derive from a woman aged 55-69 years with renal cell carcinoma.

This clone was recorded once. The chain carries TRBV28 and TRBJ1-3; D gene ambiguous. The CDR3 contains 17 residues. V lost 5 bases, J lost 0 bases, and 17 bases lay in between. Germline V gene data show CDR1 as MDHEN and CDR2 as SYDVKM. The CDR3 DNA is TGTGCCAGCAGTCCGGGTAGGGTCCGCGCCTCTGGAAACACCATATATTTT. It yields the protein CASSPGRVRASGNTIYF.

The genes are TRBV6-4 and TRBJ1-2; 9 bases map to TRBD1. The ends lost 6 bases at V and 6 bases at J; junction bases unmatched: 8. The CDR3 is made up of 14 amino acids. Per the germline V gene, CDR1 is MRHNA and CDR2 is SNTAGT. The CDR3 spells CASSPTGGEDGYTF. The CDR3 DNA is TGTGCCAGCAGCCCGACAGGGGGAGAGGATGGCTACACCTTC.

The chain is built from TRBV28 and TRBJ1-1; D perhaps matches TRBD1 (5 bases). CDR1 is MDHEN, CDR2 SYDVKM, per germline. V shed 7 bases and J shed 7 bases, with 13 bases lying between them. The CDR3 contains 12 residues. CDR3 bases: TGTGCCAGCACTAATCCCCAGGGTGAAGCTTTCTTT. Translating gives CASTNPQGEAFF.

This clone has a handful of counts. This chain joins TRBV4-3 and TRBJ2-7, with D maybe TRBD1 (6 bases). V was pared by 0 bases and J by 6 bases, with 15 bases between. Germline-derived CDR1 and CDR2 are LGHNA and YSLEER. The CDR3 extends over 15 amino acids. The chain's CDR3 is CASSQDTGKGSEQYF. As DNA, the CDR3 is TGCGCCAGCAGCCAAGATACAGGGAAGGGGAGCGAGCAGTACTTC.

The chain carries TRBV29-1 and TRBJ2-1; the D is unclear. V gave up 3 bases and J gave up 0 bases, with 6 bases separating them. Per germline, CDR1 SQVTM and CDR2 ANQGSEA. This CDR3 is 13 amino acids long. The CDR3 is CSVDATSYNEQFF. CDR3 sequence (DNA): TGCAGCGTTGATGCTACCTCCTACAATGAGCAGTTCTTC.

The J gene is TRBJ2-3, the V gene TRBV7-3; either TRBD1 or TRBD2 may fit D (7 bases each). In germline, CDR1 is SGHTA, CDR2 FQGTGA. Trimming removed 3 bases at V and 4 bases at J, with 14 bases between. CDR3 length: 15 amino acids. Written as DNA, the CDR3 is TGTGCCAGCAGCTTGGGAGGGGGCAGGGCAGATACGCAGTATTTT. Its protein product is CASSLGGGRADTQYF.

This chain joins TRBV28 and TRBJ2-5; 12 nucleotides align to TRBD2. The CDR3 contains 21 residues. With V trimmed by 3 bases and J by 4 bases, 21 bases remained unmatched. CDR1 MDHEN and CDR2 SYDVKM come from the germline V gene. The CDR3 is CASSFEASGGAGRWHGETQYF. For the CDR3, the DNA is TGTGCCAGCAGTTTTGAGGCTAGCGGGGGGGCTGGTCGCTGGCATGGAGAGACCCAGTACTTC.

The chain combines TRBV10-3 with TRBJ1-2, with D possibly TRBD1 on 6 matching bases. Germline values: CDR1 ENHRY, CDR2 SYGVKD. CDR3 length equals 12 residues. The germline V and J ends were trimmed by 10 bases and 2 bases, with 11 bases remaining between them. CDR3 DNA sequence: TGTGCCACGGGGACACCCAACTATGGCTACACCTTC. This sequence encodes CATGTPNYGYTF.

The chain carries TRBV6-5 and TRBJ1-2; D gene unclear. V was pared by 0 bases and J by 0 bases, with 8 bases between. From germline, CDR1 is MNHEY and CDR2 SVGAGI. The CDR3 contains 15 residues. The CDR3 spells CASSYSGTANYGYTF. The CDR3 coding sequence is TGTGCCAGCAGTTACTCGGGCACCGCTAACTATGGCTACACCTTC.

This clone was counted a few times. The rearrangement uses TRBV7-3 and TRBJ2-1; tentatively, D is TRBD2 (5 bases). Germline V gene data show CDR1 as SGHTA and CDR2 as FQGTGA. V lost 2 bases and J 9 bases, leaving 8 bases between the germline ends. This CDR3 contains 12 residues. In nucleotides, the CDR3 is TGTGCCAGCAGCTTATTTGAGGGTGAGCAGTTCTTC. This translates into CASSLFEGEQFF.

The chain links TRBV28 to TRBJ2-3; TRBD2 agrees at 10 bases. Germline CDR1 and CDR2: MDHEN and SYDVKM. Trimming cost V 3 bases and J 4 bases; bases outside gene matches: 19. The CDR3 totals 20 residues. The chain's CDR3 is CASSFPPGVAGGGPPDTQYF. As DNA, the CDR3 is TGTGCCAGCAGTTTCCCCCCAGGGGTAGCGGGAGGAGGGCCCCCAGATACGCAGTATTTT.

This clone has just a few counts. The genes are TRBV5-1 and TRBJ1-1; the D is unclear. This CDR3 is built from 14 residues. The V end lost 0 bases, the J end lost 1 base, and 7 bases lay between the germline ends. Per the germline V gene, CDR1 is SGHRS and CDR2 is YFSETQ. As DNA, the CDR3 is TGCGCCAGCAGCTTGGTGTCAGAGAACACTGAAGCTTTCTTT. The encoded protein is CASSLVSENTEAFF.

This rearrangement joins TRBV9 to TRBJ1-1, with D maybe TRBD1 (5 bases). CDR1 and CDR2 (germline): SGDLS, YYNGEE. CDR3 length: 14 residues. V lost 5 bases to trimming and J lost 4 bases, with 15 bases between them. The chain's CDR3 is CASRPLTGITEAFF. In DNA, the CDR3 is TGTGCCAGCAGGCCCTTAACAGGCATCACTGAAGCTTTCTTT.

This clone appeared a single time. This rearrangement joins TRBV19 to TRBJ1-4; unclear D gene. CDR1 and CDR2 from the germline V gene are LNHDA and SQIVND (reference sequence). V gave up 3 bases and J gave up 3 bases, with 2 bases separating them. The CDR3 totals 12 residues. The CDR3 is CASSMANEKLFF. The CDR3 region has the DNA TGTGCCAGTAGTATGGCTAATGAAAAACTGTTTTTT.

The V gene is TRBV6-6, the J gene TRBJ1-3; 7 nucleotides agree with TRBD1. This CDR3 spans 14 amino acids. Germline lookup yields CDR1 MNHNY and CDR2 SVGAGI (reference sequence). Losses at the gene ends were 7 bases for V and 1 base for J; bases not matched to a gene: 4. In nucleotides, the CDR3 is TGTGCCAGCACGACAGGGAAATCTGGAAACACCATATATTTT. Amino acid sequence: CASTTGKSGNTIYF.

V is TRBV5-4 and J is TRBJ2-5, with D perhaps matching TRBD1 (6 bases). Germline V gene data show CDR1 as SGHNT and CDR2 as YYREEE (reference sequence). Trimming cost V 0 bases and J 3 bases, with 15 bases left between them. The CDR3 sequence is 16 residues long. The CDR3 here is CASSLEGVSGKETQYF. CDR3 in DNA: TGTGCCAGCAGCTTGGAGGGGGTTTCCGGTAAAGAGACCCAGTACTTC. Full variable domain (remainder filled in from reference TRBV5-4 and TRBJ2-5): ETGVTQSPTHLIKTRGQQVTLRCSSQSGHNTVSWYQQALGQGPQFIFQYYREEENGRGNFPPRFSGLQFPNYSSELNVNALELDDSALYLCASSLEGVSGKETQYFGPGTRLLVL.

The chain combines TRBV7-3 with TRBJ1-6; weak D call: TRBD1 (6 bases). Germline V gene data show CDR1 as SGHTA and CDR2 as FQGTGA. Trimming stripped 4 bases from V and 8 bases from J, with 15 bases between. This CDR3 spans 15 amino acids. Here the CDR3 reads CASSSTGIGDSPLHF. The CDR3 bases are TGTGCCAGCAGCTCCACAGGGATTGGCGATTCACCCCTCCACTTT.

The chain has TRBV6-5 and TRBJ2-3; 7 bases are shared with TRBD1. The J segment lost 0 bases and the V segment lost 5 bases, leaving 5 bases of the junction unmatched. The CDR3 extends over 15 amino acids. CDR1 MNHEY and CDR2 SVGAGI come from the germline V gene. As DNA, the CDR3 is TGTGCCAGCAGTCGGACAGGAGTGAGCACAGATACGCAGTATTTT. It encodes CASSRTGVSTDTQYF.

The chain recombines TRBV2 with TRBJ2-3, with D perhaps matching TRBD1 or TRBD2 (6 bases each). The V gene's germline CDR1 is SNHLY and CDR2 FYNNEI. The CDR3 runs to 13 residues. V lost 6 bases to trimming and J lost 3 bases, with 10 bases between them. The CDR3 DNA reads TGTGCCAGCAGCCGGGGGCCGACAGATACGCAGTATTTT. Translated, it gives CASSRGPTDTQYF.

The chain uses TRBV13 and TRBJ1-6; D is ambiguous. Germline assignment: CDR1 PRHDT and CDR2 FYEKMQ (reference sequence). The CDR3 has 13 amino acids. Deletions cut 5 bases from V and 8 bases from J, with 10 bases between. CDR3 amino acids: CASSTAGDSPLHF. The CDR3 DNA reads TGTGCCAGCAGCACCGCAGGAGATTCACCCCTCCACTTT. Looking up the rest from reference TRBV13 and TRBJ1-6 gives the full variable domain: AAGVIQSPRHLIKEKRETATLKCYPIPRHDTVYWYQQGPGQDPQFLISFYEKMQSDKGSIPDRFSAQQFSDYHSELNMSSLELGDSALYFCASSTAGDSPLHFGNGTRLTVT.

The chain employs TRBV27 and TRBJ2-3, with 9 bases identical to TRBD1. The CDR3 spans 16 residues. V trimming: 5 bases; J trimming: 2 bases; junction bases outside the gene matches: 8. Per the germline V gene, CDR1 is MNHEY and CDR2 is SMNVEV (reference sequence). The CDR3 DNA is TGTGCCAGCAGTATGATAGACAGGGGGTACACAGATACGCAGTATTTT. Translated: CASSMIDRGYTDTQYF.

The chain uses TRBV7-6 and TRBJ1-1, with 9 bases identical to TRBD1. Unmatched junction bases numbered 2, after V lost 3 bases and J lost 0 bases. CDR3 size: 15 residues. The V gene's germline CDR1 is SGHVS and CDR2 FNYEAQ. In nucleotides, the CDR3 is TGTGCCAGCAGCTTGGGGACAGGGCTGAACACTGAAGCTTTCTTT. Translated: CASSLGTGLNTEAFF.

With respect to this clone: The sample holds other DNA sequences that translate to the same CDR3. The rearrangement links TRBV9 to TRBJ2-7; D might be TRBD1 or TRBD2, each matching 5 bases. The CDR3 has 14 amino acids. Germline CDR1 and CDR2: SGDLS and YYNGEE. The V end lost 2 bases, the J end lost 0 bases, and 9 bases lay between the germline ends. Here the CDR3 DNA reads TGTGCCAGCAGCGTTGGGGGATTCTCCTACGAGCAGTACTTC. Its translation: CASSVGGFSYEQYF. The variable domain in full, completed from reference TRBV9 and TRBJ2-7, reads DSGVTQTPKHLITATGQRVTLRCSPRSGDLSVYWYQQSLDQGLQFLIQYYNGEERAKGNILERFSAQQFPDLHSELNLSSLELGDSALYFCASSVGGFSYEQYFGPGTRLTVT.

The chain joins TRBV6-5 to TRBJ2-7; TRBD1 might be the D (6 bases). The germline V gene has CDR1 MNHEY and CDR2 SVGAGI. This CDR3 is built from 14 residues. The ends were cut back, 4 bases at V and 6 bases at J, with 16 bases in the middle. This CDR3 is CASSLGALPTEQYF. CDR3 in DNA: TGTGCCAGCAGTTTGGGGGCCTTACCAACCGAGCAGTACTTC.

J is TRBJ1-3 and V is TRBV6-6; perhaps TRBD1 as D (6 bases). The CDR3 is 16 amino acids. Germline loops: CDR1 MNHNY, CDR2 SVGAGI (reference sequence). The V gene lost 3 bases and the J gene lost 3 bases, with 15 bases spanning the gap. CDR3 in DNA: TGTGCCAGCAGTTATACCCCGACAGGACGTGGAAACACCATATATTTT. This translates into CASSYTPTGRGNTIYF.

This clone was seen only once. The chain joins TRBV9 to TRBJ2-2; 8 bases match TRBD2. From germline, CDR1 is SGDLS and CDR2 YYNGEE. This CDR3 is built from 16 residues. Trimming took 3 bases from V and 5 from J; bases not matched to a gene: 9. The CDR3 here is CASSAPGASGTGELFF. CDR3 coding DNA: TGTGCCAGCAGCGCTCCCGGGGCTAGCGGGACCGGGGAGCTGTTTTTT.

The CDR3 region has the DNA TGTGCCAGCAGCTACCCAGGCAGGGCAAGATACGAGCAGTACTTC. Translation gives CASSYPGRARYEQYF. The rearrangement uses TRBV11-2 and TRBJ2-7, with D possibly TRBD1 on 5 matching bases. The CDR3 runs 15 residues. Germline V gives CDR1 SGHAT, CDR2 FQNNGV. The V end lost 4 bases, the J end lost 4 bases, and 17 bases lay between the germline ends.

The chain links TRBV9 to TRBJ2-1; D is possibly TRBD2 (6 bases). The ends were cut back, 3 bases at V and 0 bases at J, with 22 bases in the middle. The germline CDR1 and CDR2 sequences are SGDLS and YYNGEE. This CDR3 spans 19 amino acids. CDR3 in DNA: TGTGCCAGCAGCGGAGGTAGCGGATATACCAAAAGCTCCTACAATGAGCAGTTCTTC. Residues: CASSGGSGYTKSSYNEQFF.

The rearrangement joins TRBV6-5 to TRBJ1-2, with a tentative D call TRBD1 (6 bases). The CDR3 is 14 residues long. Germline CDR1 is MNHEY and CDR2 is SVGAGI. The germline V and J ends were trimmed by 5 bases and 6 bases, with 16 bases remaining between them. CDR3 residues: CASSETAGEDGYTF. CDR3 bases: TGTGCCAGCAGTGAAACCGCAGGGGAAGATGGCTACACCTTC.

As DNA, the CDR3 is TGTGCCAGCAGAATTAACAGGGGCGGTTTAGAGACCCAGTACTTC. Its translation: CASRINRGGLETQYF. The chain has TRBV6-5 and TRBJ2-5, with 7 bases matching TRBD1. Germline V CDR1 and CDR2: MNHEY, SVGAGI. V gave up 6 bases and J gave up 4 bases; unmatched junction bases: 11. This CDR3 region has 15 residues.